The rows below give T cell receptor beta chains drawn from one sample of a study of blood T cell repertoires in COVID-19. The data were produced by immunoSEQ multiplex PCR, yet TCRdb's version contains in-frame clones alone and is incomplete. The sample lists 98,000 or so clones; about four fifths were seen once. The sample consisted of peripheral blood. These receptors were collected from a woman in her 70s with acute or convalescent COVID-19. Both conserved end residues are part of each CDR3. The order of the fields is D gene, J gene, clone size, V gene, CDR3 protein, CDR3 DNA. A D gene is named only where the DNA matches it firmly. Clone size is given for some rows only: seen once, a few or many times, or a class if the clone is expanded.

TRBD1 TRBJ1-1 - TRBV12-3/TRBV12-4 CASTRQGRGEAFF TGTGCCAGCACACGACAGGGTCGGGGTGAAGCTTTCTTT
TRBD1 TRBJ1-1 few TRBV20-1 CSAGQVTEAFF TGCAGTGCAGGACAGGTAACTGAAGCTTTCTTT
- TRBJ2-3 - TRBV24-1 CATRKTVTDTQYF TGTGCCACCAGAAAGACAGTCACAGATACGCAGTATTTT
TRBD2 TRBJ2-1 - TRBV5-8 CASSPSTGLAADNEQFF TGTGCCAGCAGCCCCTCGACGGGACTAGCGGCAGACAATGAGCAGTTCTTC
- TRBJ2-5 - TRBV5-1 CASSPFGRGQETQYF TGCGCCAGCAGCCCATTTGGGAGGGGGCAAGAGACCCAGTACTTC
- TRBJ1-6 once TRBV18 CASSFNDRNSPLHF TGTGCCAGCTCGTTTAACGACAGAAATTCACCCCTCCACTTT
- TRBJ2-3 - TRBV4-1 CASRSRNTDTQYF TGCGCCAGCAGGAGCAGGAACACAGATACGCAGTATTTT
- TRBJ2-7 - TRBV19 CASRTTTGTYEQYF TGTGCCAGTAGGACGACGACGGGAACCTACGAGCAGTACTTC
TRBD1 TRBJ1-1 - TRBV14 CASSPRTGRGIREAFF TGTGCCAGCAGCCCCAGGACAGGGCGGGGGATAAGGGAAGCTTTCTTT
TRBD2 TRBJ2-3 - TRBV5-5 CASSSLASGSRTDTQYF TGTGCCAGCAGCTCCCTTGCTAGCGGGTCCCGCACAGATACGCAGTATTTT
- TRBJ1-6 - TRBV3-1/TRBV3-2 CASSLKRHNSPLHF TGTGCCAGCAGCCTCAAGAGGCATAATTCACCCCTCCACTTT
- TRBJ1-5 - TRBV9 CASSASSGSNQPQHF TGTGCCAGCAGCGCTTCGTCGGGGTCCAATCAGCCCCAGCATTTT
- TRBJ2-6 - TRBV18 CASSPTGTGANVLTF TGTGCCAGCTCACCCACAGGGACTGGGGCCAACGTCCTGACTTTC
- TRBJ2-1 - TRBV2 CASTKGLLNNEQFF TGTGCCAGCACGAAGGGGCTCTTGAACAATGAGCAGTTCTTC
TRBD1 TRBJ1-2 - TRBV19 CASSMIDRVYGYTF TGTGCCAGTAGTATGATCGACAGGGTCTATGGCTACACCTTC
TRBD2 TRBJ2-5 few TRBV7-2 CASSLARSGSGVTQYF TGTGCCAGCAGCTTAGCGCGAAGCGGGAGTGGGGTGACCCAGTACTTC
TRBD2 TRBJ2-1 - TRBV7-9 CATGGGGISGNNEQFF TGTGCCACCGGAGGGGGAGGGATTAGCGGGAACAATGAGCAGTTCTTC
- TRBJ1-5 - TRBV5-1 CASSLGPQGFLNQPQHF TGCGCCAGCAGCTTGGGGCCCCAGGGTTTTTTGAATCAGCCCCAGCATTTT
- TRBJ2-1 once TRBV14 CASSLAGDRISREVQFF TGTGCCAGCAGCCTAGCGGGGGACAGGATCTCGAGGGAAGTGCAGTTCTTC
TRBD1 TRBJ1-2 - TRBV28 CASSLTHPGQAGYTF TGTGCCAGCAGTTTGACACATCCGGGACAGGCCGGCTACACCTTC
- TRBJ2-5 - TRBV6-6 CASRPGLRSEETQYF TGTGCCAGCAGGCCAGGACTCCGCAGTGAAGAGACCCAGTACTTC
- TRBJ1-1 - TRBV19 CASSKGAGTEAFF TGTGCCAGTAGCAAAGGGGCTGGCACTGAAGCTTTCTTT
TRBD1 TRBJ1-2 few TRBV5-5 CASSPGQTTGYGYTF TGTGCCAGCAGCCCGGGACAGACTACTGGGTATGGCTACACCTTC
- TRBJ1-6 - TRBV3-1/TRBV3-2 CASRPTGDNSPLHF TGTGCCAGCAGACCCACGGGGGACAATTCACCCCTCCACTTT
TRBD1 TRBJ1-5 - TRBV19 CASTTGTGPFNQPQHF TGTGCCAGTACCACAGGGACAGGGCCCTTCAATCAGCCCCAGCATTTT
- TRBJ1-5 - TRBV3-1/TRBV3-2 CASSSGETGQPQHF TGTGCCAGCAGTTCAGGGGAAACAGGGCAGCCCCAGCATTTT
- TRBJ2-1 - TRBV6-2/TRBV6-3 CASSYYASVYNEQFF TGTGCCAGCAGTTACTACGCTAGCGTCTACAATGAGCAGTTCTTC
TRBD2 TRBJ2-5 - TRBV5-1 CASSPGTSLAGGETQYF TGCGCCAGCAGCCCGGGGACGTCACTAGCGGGGGGAGAGACCCAGTACTTC
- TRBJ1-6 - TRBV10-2 CASSDPGLVNSPLHF TGCGCCAGCAGTGATCCGGGTCTGGTTAATTCACCCCTCCACTTT